These T cell receptor beta chains were read from a single sample in a study of cytotoxic CD8 clonotypes in ibrutinib-treated CLL. Sequencing used immunoSEQ multiplex PCR; TCRdb keeps in-frame clones, though not all of them. The sample contains about 130,000 clones, approximately 83% of which appear only once. This material consisted of PBMCs, taken after 24 months of ibrutinib treatment. Every receptor here comes from a human donor with chronic lymphocytic leukemia. CDR3s include the opening cysteine and the closing phenylalanine or tryptophan. Fields, in order: D gene, V gene, clone size, J gene, CDR3 DNA, CDR3 protein. A D gene is named only where the DNA matches it firmly. Clone size appears in some rows only: once, few, many, or a class for an expanded clone.

D gene: NA
V gene: TRBV28
clone size: NA
J gene: TRBJ1-3
CDR3 DNA: TGTGCCAGCAGTCCCCCGACGGGGGGAAACACCATATATTTT
CDR3 protein: CASSPPTGGNTIYF

D gene: NA
V gene: TRBV5-1
clone size: once
J gene: TRBJ2-5
CDR3 DNA: TGCGCCAGCAGCTTGGAAATTAGAGAGACCCAGTACTTC
CDR3 protein: CASSLEIRETQYF

D gene: TRBD1
V gene: TRBV18
clone size: NA
J gene: TRBJ2-1
CDR3 DNA: TGTGCCAGCTCACCGCAACGGACAGGGAACAATGAGCAGTTCTTC
CDR3 protein: CASSPQRTGNNEQFF

D gene: NA
V gene: TRBV18
clone size: NA
J gene: TRBJ2-7
CDR3 DNA: TGTGCCAGCTCACCGGGTGGAGAATACTCCCAGCAGTACTTC
CDR3 protein: CASSPGGEYSQQYF

D gene: NA
V gene: TRBV4-3
clone size: NA
J gene: TRBJ1-1
CDR3 DNA: TGCGCCAGCAGCCAATCTGCTGGGAACACTGAAGCTTTCTTT
CDR3 protein: CASSQSAGNTEAFF

D gene: NA
V gene: TRBV7-2
clone size: NA
J gene: TRBJ2-5
CDR3 DNA: TGTGCCAGCAGCGCCCTCTTGGAGACCCAGTACTTC
CDR3 protein: CASSALLETQYF

D gene: NA
V gene: TRBV27
clone size: NA
J gene: TRBJ1-1
CDR3 DNA: TGTGCCAGCACCAACAGGGCTTTGAACACTGAAGCTTTCTTT
CDR3 protein: CASTNRALNTEAFF

D gene: TRBD2
V gene: TRBV19
clone size: NA
J gene: TRBJ2-2
CDR3 DNA: TGTGCCAGTGGCCAACGGACTAGCGGGAACACCGGGGAGCTGTTTTTT
CDR3 protein: CASGQRTSGNTGELFF

D gene: NA
V gene: TRBV9
clone size: NA
J gene: TRBJ2-5
CDR3 DNA: TGTGCCAGCAGCCCACACACGGGGCAGGAGACCCAGTACTTC
CDR3 protein: CASSPHTGQETQYF

D gene: NA
V gene: TRBV9
clone size: NA
J gene: TRBJ2-3
CDR3 DNA: TGTGCCAGCAGCGCCCGGGTGACCGGCACAGATACGCAGTATTTT
CDR3 protein: CASSARVTGTDTQYF

D gene: TRBD2
V gene: TRBV4-1
clone size: NA
J gene: TRBJ2-3
CDR3 DNA: TGCGCCAGCAGTCGCGCCGTTTCTAGCGGGGGGGGGAGCACAGATACGCAGTATTTT
CDR3 protein: CASSRAVSSGGGSTDTQYF

D gene: NA
V gene: TRBV6-4
clone size: NA
J gene: TRBJ2-3
CDR3 DNA: TGTGCCAGCAGTGAGGTTAGCACAGATACGCAGTATTTT
CDR3 protein: CASSEVSTDTQYF

D gene: NA
V gene: TRBV5-1
clone size: once
J gene: TRBJ1-1
CDR3 DNA: TGCGCCGCGGGCACCGGGACATCGAACACTGAAGCTTTCTTT
CDR3 protein: CAAGTGTSNTEAFF

D gene: NA
V gene: TRBV30
clone size: once
J gene: TRBJ1-1
CDR3 DNA: TGTGCCTGCATCCCCGGGGGAGGTTTCCCAAGGGTATTGAACACTGAAGCTTTCTTT
CDR3 protein: CACIPGGGFPRVLNTEAFF

D gene: NA
V gene: TRBV9
clone size: NA
J gene: TRBJ1-4
CDR3 DNA: TGTGCCAGCAGCCCACGTTTTGAGGGGCCGGAAAAACTGTTTTTT
CDR3 protein: CASSPRFEGPEKLFF

D gene: NA
V gene: TRBV5-6
clone size: NA
J gene: TRBJ2-7
CDR3 DNA: TGTGCCAGCAGGGTAATGGGTTCCTACGAGCAGTACTTC
CDR3 protein: CASRVMGSYEQYF

D gene: NA
V gene: TRBV27
clone size: NA
J gene: TRBJ2-6
CDR3 DNA: TGTGCCAGCTTGACAATGACAGCCAGCTCTGGGGCCAACGTCCTGACTTTC
CDR3 protein: CASLTMTASSGANVLTF

D gene: NA
V gene: TRBV7-2
clone size: few
J gene: TRBJ1-1
CDR3 DNA: TGTGCCAGCAGCTGGAGTAAGGACACTGAAGCTTTCTTT
CDR3 protein: CASSWSKDTEAFF

D gene: TRBD2
V gene: TRBV5-8
clone size: few
J gene: TRBJ2-3
CDR3 DNA: TGTGCCAGCAGCTTGGGGCTAGCGGGGGTTACCACAGATACGCAGTATTTT
CDR3 protein: CASSLGLAGVTTDTQYF

D gene: NA
V gene: TRBV28
clone size: NA
J gene: TRBJ2-5
CDR3 DNA: TGTGCCAGCAGTTATAGGCAACCTCAAGAGACCCAGTACTTC
CDR3 protein: CASSYRQPQETQYF

D gene: TRBD2
V gene: TRBV7-2
clone size: NA
J gene: TRBJ2-7
CDR3 DNA: TGTGCCAGCAGCTCCGAGACTAGCGGTCGAACTGAGCAGTACTTC
CDR3 protein: CASSSETSGRTEQYF

D gene: TRBD1
V gene: TRBV7-9
clone size: NA
J gene: TRBJ1-1
CDR3 DNA: TGTGCCAGCAGCAGACAGGGGCCCGAGGAAGCTTTCTTT
CDR3 protein: CASSRQGPEEAFF

D gene: NA
V gene: TRBV6-5
clone size: NA
J gene: TRBJ2-5
CDR3 DNA: TGTGCCAGCAGTTACAGGGGGTCAGAGACCCAGTACTTC
CDR3 protein: CASSYRGSETQYF

D gene: TRBD1
V gene: TRBV19
clone size: NA
J gene: TRBJ1-3
CDR3 DNA: TGTGCCAGTAGCCGCGACAGGGTATTAGGAAACACCATATATTTT
CDR3 protein: CASSRDRVLGNTIYF

D gene: TRBD2
V gene: TRBV7-8
clone size: NA
J gene: TRBJ2-1
CDR3 DNA: TGTGCCAGCAGCCTGGGGACTAGCGGGAGGAGGGTTTATGAGCAGTTCTTC
CDR3 protein: CASSLGTSGRRVYEQFF

D gene: NA
V gene: TRBV7-8
clone size: NA
J gene: TRBJ1-1
CDR3 DNA: TGTGCCAGCACCTTGCAGGGGAACACTGAAGCTTTCTTT
CDR3 protein: CASTLQGNTEAFF

D gene: NA
V gene: TRBV19
clone size: NA
J gene: TRBJ2-7
CDR3 DNA: TGTGCCAGTAGTCTACATGGGCAGTCGACCTACGAGCAGTACTTC
CDR3 protein: CASSLHGQSTYEQYF

D gene: TRBD1
V gene: TRBV5-4
clone size: NA
J gene: TRBJ1-5
CDR3 DNA: TGTGCCAGCAGCCCTTCGACAGGGCGAGGATGGAGCAATCAGCCCCAGCATTTT
CDR3 protein: CASSPSTGRGWSNQPQHF